This T cell receptor beta chain was documented in a study of T-cell memory formation after mild COVID-19. In this sample, this clonotype turned up many times. Its matching antigen is unknown. TCRdb ran MiXCR on the 5' RACE reads and lists one entry per CDR3 protein. The table shows some 210,000 distinct CDR3 sequences, with roughly 18% occurring only once. Findings and limits, study-wide: Clones contracting across day 15 to 85 had a balanced CD4/CD8 profile; later expanding clones leaned CD4+.

The source material was PBMCs or a T cell subset sorted from them (not recorded which). This TCR was recovered from an adult woman who had mild COVID-19 (a few samples of this study predate the infection). Cell type and time point are not known.

The CDR3 sequence is CASSPRVAGGETQYF. In DNA, the CDR3 is TGCGCCAGCAGCCCCAGGGTAGCGGGAGGAGAGACCCAGTACTTC. The chain joins TRBV5-1 to TRBJ2-5; TRBD2 agrees at 10 bases. Germline CDR1 and CDR2: SGHRS and YFSETQ. The CDR3 consists of 15 residues. The J segment lost 4 bases and the V segment lost 4 bases, leaving 7 bases of the junction unmatched.